This TCR beta chain emerged from a study of blood T cell repertoires in COVID-19. Study-level background: In each case, the material was cDNA or gDNA derived from T cells, B-cell-depleted T cells, or PBMCs.

With 4 bases removed from V and 1 base from J, the gap between germline ends came to 13 bases. Germline lookup yields CDR1 MNHEY and CDR2 SMNVEV (reference sequence). The CDR3 runs 15 residues. Methods used by the authors: By means of reference gene primer amplification, nucleated cell counts were estimated. Using immunoSEQ multiplex PCR, the repertoire was profiled, and TCRdb retains in-frame clones only, with some absent. That table furnishes V, J and clone size, whereas the DNA furnished D and trimming. Of tens of thousands of clones in the sample, about nine tenths are singletons; the top ten hold around 2.9%.

The sample consisted of peripheral blood. This TCR was recovered from a woman aged 45-60 years with active or convalescent COVID-19. The rearrangement joins TRBV27 to TRBJ1-1; D is uncertain. CDR3: CASSSPQAGNTEAFF. DNA of the CDR3: TGTGCCAGCAGTTCCCCGCAGGCTGGGAACACTGAAGCTTTCTTT.